Following are 4 T cell receptor beta chains from one sample sequenced in a study of blood T cell repertoires in COVID-19. TCRdb's table, derived via immunoSEQ multiplex PCR, lists solely in-frame clones and lacks some. The table includes roughly 70,000 clones, approximately 90% detected once. Sequencing was carried out using peripheral blood. Every receptor here comes from a man aged 45-60 years with active COVID-19.

V usage is TRBV13 and J usage is TRBJ2-3; D remains unclear. This CDR3 comprises 16 residues. V was shortened by 5 bases and J by 6 bases, with 21 bases between the two germline ends. Germline V gene lookup returns CDR1 PRHDT and CDR2 FYEKMQ (reference sequence). CDR3: CASSPRPDGRLDTQYF. The CDR3 nucleotides are TGTGCCAGCAGCCCCCGGCCAGACGGCAGGTTGGATACGCAGTATTTT.

This chain links TRBV4-1 with TRBJ2-3; D unclear. The CDR3 has 13 amino acids. Germline lookup yields CDR1 MGHRA and CDR2 YSYEKL. The V gene lost 0 bases and the J gene lost 4 bases, with 5 bases spanning the gap. CDR3 DNA sequence: TGCGCCAGCAGCCAAGATCCGGCAGATACGCAGTATTTT. Translated: CASSQDPADTQYF.

The rearrangement links TRBV7-9 to TRBJ2-1; 10 bases are shared with TRBD2. The CDR3 spans 19 residues. CDR1 and CDR2 (germline): SEHNR, FQNEAQ (reference sequence). The junction had 10 bases not matched to a gene; V was cut back by 0 bases and J by 2 bases. Written as DNA, the CDR3 is TGTGCCAGCAGCTTAGCGCACCTAGCGGGAGAAACACCCTACAATGAGCAGTTCTTC. Translating gives CASSLAHLAGETPYNEQFF.

This chain connects TRBV10-3 to TRBJ1-2; D is uncertain. CDR3 length equals 11 residues. Deletions cut 8 bases from V and 3 bases from J, with 7 bases between. Per the germline V gene, CDR1 is ENHRY and CDR2 is SYGVKD. As DNA, the CDR3 is TGTGCCATCCCCGGAGACTATGGCTACACCTTC. The encoded protein is CAIPGDYGYTF.